These T cell receptor beta chains were read from a single sample in a study of blood T cell repertoires in COVID-19. The protocol was immunoSEQ multiplex PCR, while the TCRdb copy is restricted to in-frame clones and leaves out a portion. The sample lists about 99,000 clones, 80% to 90% occurring once. The sequenced material came from peripheral blood. All receptors derive from a man between 60 and 75 years old with acute or convalescent COVID-19. CDR3s include the opening cysteine and the closing phenylalanine or tryptophan.

>TRBJ1-6|TRBV20-1
CSASDWMQGLNYHNSPLHF
>TRBJ1-4|TRBV19
CASRILRTGAYEKLFF
>TRBJ1-1|TRBV19
CASSTQTVDTEAFF
>TRBJ2-1|TRBV11-3
CASSLRTSGRNSYNEQFF
>TRBJ1-2|TRBV28
CASSLGPNYGYTF
>TRBJ2-3|TRBV7-2
CASSTPGQDTDTQYF
>TRBJ2-7|TRBV5-1
CASSSPGQGINEQYF
>TRBJ1-1|TRBV5-1
CASSEPGGFSEAFF
>TRBJ2-3|TRBV5-1
CASSLAVFLGLAGWWPDTQYF
>TRBJ2-5|TRBV25-1
CASRDSGGTETQYF
>TRBJ2-3|TRBV11-2
CASSLGVAAGRTDTQYF
>TRBJ1-5|TRBV4-2
CASSQDLTGAWQPQHF
>TRBJ1-3|TRBV18
CASSPPLTDMERNTIYF
>TRBJ2-1|TRBV5-4
CASSPRTSGENNEQFF
>TRBJ1-5|TRBV20-1
CSASGRTPGSNQPQHF
>TRBJ1-1|TRBV19
CASSEPGMNTEAFF
>TRBJ2-3|TRBV7-2
CASSSPSGLAGTDTQYF
>TRBJ2-7|TRBV6-5
CASSYLTGYEQYF
>TRBJ2-3|TRBV18
CASSPRGRTSTDTQYF
>TRBJ1-1|TRBV29-1
CSAGQGQGNTEAFF
>TRBJ1-1|TRBV25-1
CASSDWWTGGEAFF
>TRBJ1-2|TRBV7-8
CASSQNEQGARGYTF
>TRBJ2-1|TRBV7-9
CASSFLGGPRNEQFF
>TRBJ1-4|TRBV2
CASGRQGNNEKLFF
>TRBJ2-7|TRBV5-1
CASSFEPGTGEGFEQYF
>TRBJ2-7|TRBV9
CASSVVAVSYEQYF
>TRBJ2-1|TRBV4-2
CASSPGTYNEQFF
>TRBJ2-5|TRBV11-3
CASSQIWEAGVQETQYF
>TRBJ1-1|TRBV10-3
CAIRDDRSHTEAFF
>TRBJ2-7|TRBV30
CAWKPGLQSYEQYF
>TRBJ1-4|TRBV10-3
CAISADRGNEKLFF
>TRBJ1-1|TRBV30
CAWRGDSPNTEAFF
>TRBJ2-1|TRBV3-1/TRBV3-2
CASSQGLADGGKQFF
>TRBJ2-1|TRBV9
CASSVDPSGTYNEQFF
>TRBJ1-2|TRBV19
CASSTGTGYEYGYTF
>TRBJ1-6|TRBV30
CAWSMGRGSYNSPLHF
>TRBJ2-5|TRBV29-1
CSVHRQGRETQYF
>TRBJ1-4|TRBV4-1
CASSPTGRGILIFDEKLFF
>TRBJ1-1|TRBV12-3/TRBV12-4
CASRSGMNTEAFF
>TRBJ1-3|TRBV3-1/TRBV3-2
CASSQNRASENTIYF
>TRBJ2-7|TRBV29-1
CSVEDLGGRYEQYF
>TRBJ1-1|TRBV18
CASSPLDEAFF
>TRBJ2-3|TRBV5-4
CASSPPGLAGGADTQYF
>TRBJ2-3|TRBV30
CAWSLAGVPRSTDTQYF